This T cell receptor (beta chain) is drawn from a study of shared T cell receptors in the human thymus. Data came from immunoSEQ multiplex PCR; TCRdb stores just in-frame clones and leaves some out. Of more than 550,000 clones listed, around 87% are singletons. Trimming removed 4 bases from V and 2 bases from J; junction bases left unmatched: 12. Germline V lookup: CDR1 MGHDK, CDR2 SYGVNS. The CDR3 length is 17 residues. The sample also formed part of further work on human thymus T cells.

The sample taken for sequencing was thymocytes. This TCR was sampled from a boy under two years old with a congenital heart defect. The chain carries TRBV25-1 and TRBJ2-3, with TRBD2 identical over 7 bases. This CDR3 reads CASSGNLTSIPTDTQYF. The CDR3, as DNA: TGTGCCAGCAGTGGGAACCTGACTAGCATCCCCACAGATACGCAGTATTTT.